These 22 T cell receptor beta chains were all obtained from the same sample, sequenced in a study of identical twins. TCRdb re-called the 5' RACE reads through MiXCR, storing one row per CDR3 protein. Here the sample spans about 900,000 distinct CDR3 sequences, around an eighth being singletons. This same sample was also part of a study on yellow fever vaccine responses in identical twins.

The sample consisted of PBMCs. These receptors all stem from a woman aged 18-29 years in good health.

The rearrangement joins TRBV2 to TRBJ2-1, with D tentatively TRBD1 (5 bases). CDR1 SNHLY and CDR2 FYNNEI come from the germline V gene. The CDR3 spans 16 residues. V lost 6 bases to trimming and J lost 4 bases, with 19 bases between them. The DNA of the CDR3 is TGTGCCAGCAGAGGCCTAGACAGAAACTTATACAATGAGCAGTTCTTC. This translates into CASRGLDRNLYNEQFF.

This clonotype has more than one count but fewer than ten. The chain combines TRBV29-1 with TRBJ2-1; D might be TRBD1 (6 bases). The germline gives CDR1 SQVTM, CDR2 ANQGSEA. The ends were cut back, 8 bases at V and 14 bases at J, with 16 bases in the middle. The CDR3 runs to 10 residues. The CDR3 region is CSIKDSIKFF. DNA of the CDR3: TGCAGCATAAAGGACAGCATCAAGTTCTTC.

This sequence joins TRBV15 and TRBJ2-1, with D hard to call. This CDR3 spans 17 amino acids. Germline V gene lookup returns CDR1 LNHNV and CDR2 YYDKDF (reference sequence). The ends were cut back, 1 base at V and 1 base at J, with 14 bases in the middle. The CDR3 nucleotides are TGTGCCACCAGCAGAGCCCTCCTAGGCCCTTCCTACAATGAGCAGTTCTTC. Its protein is CATSRALLGPSYNEQFF.

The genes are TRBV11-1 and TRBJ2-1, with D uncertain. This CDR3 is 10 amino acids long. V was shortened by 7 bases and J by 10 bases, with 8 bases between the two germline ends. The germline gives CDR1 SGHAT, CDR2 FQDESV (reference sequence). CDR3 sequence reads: CASTHQEQFF. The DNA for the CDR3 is TGTGCCAGCACCCATCAGGAGCAGTTCTTC.

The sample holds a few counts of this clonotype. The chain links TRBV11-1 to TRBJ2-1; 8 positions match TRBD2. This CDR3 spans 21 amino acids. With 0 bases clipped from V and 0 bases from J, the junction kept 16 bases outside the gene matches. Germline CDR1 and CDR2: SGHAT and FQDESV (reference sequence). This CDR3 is CASSLARLAGNWTGSYNEQFF. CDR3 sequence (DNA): TGTGCCAGCAGCTTAGCCCGCCTAGCGGGCAATTGGACCGGCTCCTACAATGAGCAGTTCTTC. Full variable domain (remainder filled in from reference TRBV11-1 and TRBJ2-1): EAEVAQSPRYKITEKSQAVAFWCDPISGHATLYWYRQILGQGPELLVQFQDESVVDDSQLPKDRFSAERLKGVDSTLKIQPAELGDSAMYLCASSLARLAGNWTGSYNEQFFGPGTRLTVL.

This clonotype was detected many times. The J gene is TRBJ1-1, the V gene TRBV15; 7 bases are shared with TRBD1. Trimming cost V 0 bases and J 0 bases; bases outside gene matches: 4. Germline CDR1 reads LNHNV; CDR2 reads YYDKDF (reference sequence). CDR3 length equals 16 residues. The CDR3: CATSRDRGAMNTEAFF. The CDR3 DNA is TGTGCCACCAGCAGAGACAGGGGGGCAATGAACACTGAAGCTTTCTTT.

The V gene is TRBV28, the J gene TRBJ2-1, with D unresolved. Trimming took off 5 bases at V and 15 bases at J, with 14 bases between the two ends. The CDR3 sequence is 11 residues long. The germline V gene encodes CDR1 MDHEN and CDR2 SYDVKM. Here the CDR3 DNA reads TGTGCCAGCAGTACCGACACAAGGCGGTTCTTC. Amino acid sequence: CASSTDTRRFF.

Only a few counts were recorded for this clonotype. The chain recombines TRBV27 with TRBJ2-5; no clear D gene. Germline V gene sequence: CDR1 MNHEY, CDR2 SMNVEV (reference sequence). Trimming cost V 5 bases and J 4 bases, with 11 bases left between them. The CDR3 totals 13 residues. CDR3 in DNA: TGTGCCAGCAGTCCCCGCGAAGGAGAGACCCAGTACTTC. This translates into CASSPREGETQYF.

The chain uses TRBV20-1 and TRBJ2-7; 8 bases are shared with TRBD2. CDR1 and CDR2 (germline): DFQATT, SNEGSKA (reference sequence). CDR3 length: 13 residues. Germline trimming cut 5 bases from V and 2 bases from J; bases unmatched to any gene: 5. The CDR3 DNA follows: TGCAGTGCTCAGCGGGGGACCACCTACGAGCAGTACTTC. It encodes CSAQRGTTYEQYF.

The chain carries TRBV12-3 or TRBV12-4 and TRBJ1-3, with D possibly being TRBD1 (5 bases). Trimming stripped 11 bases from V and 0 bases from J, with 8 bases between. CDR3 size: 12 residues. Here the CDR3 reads CAGGYSGNTIYF. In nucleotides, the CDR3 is TGTGCCGGGGGATACTCTGGAAACACCATATATTTT.

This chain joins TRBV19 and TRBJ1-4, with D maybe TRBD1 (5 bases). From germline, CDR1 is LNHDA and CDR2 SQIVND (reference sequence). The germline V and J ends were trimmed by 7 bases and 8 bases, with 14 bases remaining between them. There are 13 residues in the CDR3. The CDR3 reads CASTDILREKLFF. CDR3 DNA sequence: TGTGCCAGTACGGACATACTAAGGGAAAAACTGTTTTTT.

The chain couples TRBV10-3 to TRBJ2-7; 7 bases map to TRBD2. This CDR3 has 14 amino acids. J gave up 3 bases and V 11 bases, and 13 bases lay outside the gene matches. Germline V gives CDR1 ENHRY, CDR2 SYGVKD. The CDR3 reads CAASGGLAVYEQYF. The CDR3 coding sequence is TGTGCCGCTTCGGGTGGGCTAGCGGTCTACGAGCAGTACTTC.

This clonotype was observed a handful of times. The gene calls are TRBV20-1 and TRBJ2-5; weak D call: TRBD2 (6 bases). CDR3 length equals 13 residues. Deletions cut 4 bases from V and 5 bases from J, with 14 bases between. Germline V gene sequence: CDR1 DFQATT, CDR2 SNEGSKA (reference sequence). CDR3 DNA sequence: TGCAGTGCTACGGGGATCGCGGGGGAGACCCAGTACTTC. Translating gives CSATGIAGETQYF.

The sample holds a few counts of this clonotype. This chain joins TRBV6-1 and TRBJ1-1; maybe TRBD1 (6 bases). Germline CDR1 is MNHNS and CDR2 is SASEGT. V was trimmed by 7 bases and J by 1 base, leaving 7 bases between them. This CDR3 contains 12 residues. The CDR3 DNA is TGTGCCAGCAAGGACAGGAACACTGAAGCTTTCTTT. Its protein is CASKDRNTEAFF.

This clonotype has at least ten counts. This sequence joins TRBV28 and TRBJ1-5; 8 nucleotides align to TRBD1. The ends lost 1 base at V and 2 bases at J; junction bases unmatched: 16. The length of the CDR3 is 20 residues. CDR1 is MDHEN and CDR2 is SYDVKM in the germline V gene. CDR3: CASSLSPGTGVFWGNQPQHF. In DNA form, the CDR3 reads TGTGCCAGCAGTTTATCACCCGGGACAGGAGTTTTTTGGGGCAATCAGCCCCAGCATTTT.

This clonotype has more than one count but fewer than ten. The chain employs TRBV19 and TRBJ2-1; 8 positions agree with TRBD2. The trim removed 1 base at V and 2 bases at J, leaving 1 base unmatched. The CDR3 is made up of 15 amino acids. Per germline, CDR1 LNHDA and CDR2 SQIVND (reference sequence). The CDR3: CASSIGAGAYNEQFF. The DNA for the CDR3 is TGTGCCAGTAGTATAGGAGCGGGAGCCTACAATGAGCAGTTCTTC. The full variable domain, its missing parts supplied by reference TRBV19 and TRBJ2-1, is DGGITQSPKYLFRKEGQNVTLSCEQNLNHDAMYWYRQDPGQGLRLIYYSQIVNDFQKGDIAEGYSVSREKKESFPLTVTSAQKNPTAFYLCASSIGAGAYNEQFFGPGTRLTVL.

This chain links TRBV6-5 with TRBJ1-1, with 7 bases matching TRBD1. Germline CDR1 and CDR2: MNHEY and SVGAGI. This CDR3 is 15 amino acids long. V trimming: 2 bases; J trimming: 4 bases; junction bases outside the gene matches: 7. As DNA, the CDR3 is TGTGCCAGCAGTTACGGAGGGGCAGGGGGCACTGAAGCTTTCTTT. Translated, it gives CASSYGGAGGTEAFF.

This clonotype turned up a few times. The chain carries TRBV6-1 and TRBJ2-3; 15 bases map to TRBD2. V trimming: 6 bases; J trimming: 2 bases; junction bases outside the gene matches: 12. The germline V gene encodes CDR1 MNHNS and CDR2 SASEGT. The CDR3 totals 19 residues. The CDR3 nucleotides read TGTGCCAGCAGCGCCCGGACTAGCGGGAGGGCCGGGGTCACAGATACGCAGTATTTT. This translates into CASSARTSGRAGVTDTQYF.

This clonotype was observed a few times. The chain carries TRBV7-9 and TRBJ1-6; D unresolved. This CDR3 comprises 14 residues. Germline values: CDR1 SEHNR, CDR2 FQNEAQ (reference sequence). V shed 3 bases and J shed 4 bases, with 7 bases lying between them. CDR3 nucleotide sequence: TGTGCCAGCAGCTTTGGCCATTATAATTCACCCCTCCACTTT. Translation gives CASSFGHYNSPLHF.

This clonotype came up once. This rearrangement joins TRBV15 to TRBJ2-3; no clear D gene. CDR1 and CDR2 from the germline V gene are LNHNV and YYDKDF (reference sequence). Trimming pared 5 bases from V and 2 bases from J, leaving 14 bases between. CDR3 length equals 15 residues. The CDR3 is CATSLRHPNTDTQYF. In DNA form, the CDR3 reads TGTGCCACCAGCCTCCGGCATCCAAACACAGATACGCAGTATTTT.

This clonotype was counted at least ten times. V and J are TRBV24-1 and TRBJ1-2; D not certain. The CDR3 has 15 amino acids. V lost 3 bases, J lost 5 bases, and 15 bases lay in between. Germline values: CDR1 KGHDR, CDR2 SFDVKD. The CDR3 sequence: CATSDGRFTAYGYTF. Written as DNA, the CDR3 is TGTGCCACCAGTGATGGGAGGTTCACTGCTTATGGCTACACCTTC.

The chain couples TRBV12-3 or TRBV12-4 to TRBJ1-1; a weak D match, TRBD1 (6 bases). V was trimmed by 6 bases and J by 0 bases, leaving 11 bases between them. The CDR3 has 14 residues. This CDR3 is CASSQGSLNTEAFF. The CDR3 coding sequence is TGTGCCAGCAGCCAGGGGAGTTTGAACACTGAAGCTTTCTTT.